One and the same sample provided the 17 T cell receptor beta chains below, sequenced in a study of T-cell memory formation after mild COVID-19. TCRdb reanalysed the 5' RACE reads using MiXCR and keeps one entry per CDR3 protein. The data hold about 560,000 distinct CDR3 sequences, with about 22% observed a single time. Material: PBMCs or a T cell subset sorted from them (not recorded which). The source is an adult woman who had mild COVID-19 (a few samples of this study predate the infection). Cell type and time point are not known.

The chain carries TRBV18 and TRBJ2-5; tentatively, D is TRBD1 or TRBD2 (6 bases each). Germline V gene sequence: CDR1 KGHSH, CDR2 LQKENI. This CDR3 has 15 residues. The V and J ends lost 4 bases and 5 bases respectively, with 17 bases between them. CDR3 coding DNA: TGTGCCAGCTCACGTCAGAGGGGGGCCGAGGAGACCCAGTACTTC. Its translation: CASSRQRGAEETQYF.

This clonotype was found a few times. This chain uses TRBV14 with TRBJ1-1; D gene unclear. Germline assignment: CDR1 SGHDN and CDR2 FVKESK. V lost 2 bases, J lost 4 bases, and 5 bases lay in between. The CDR3 spans 12 residues. The CDR3 is CASSQFGTEAFF. Written as DNA, the CDR3 is TGTGCCAGCAGCCAATTCGGCACTGAAGCTTTCTTT. Looking up the rest from reference TRBV14 and TRBJ1-1 gives the full variable domain: EAGVTQFPSHSVIEKGQTVTLRCDPISGHDNLYWYRRVMGKEIKFLLHFVKESKQDESGMPNNRFLAERTGGTYSTLKVQPAELEDSGVYFCASSQFGTEAFFGQGTRLTVV.

This clonotype showed up many times. The chain links TRBV3-1 to TRBJ2-6; D is unclear. There are 20 residues in the CDR3. V lost 0 bases, J lost 4 bases, and 22 bases lay in between. Germline loops: CDR1 LGHDT, CDR2 YNNKEL (reference sequence). The CDR3 DNA follows: TGTGCCAGCAGCCAAGAAGGATTCGAGCAAGGCCCCATGGGGGCCAACGTCCTGACTTTC. Its translation is CASSQEGFEQGPMGANVLTF.

The rearrangement links TRBV5-1 to TRBJ2-4, with TRBD1 matching 11 bases. The CDR3 has 15 amino acids. The germline V gene has CDR1 SGHRS and CDR2 YFSETQ. V dropped 3 bases and J dropped 7; count of bases not matched to a gene: 6. Here the CDR3 DNA reads TGCGCCAGCAGCTCATGGCGGGACAGGGGGAACATTCAGTACTTC. Translation: CASSSWRDRGNIQYF.

This chain links TRBV12-3 or TRBV12-4 with TRBJ2-7; TRBD1 matches at 9 bases. Losses at the gene ends were 5 bases for V and 3 bases for J; bases not matched to a gene: 2. This CDR3 has 13 amino acids. The CDR3 DNA is TGTGCCAGCAGTGGGACAGGGAACTACGAGCAGTACTTC. As protein: CASSGTGNYEQYF.

CDR3 sequence (DNA): TGCGCCAGCAGACGCGACCCTACGTCGTCCTACGAGCAGTACTTC. It codes for CASRRDPTSSYEQYF. The chain is built from TRBV5-1 and TRBJ2-7, with D uncertain. Germline assignment: CDR1 SGHRS and CDR2 YFSETQ. V lost 5 bases and J 1 base, leaving 16 bases between the germline ends. CDR3 length: 15 amino acids.

This clonotype was observed a few times. The chain has TRBV4-1 and TRBJ2-3; 7 bases are a match to TRBD2. The CDR3 loop spans 14 amino acids. Germline assignment: CDR1 MGHRA and CDR2 YSYEKL. The ends lost 2 bases at V and 4 bases at J; junction bases unmatched: 3. The CDR3 sequence is CASSQYAGADTQYF. As DNA, the CDR3 is TGCGCCAGCAGCCAATATGCGGGGGCAGATACGCAGTATTTT.

Only a few counts were recorded for this clonotype. The V gene is TRBV7-2, the J gene TRBJ2-7; D is undetermined. Germline V gene sequence: CDR1 SGHTA, CDR2 FQGNSA. This CDR3 contains 14 residues. V gave up 5 bases and J gave up 2 bases, with 13 bases separating them. CDR3 coding DNA: TGTGCCAGCAGCCTAGGACGTGCCACCTACGAGCAGTACTTC. Translated, it gives CASSLGRATYEQYF.

This clonotype appeared a few times. The chain uses TRBV2 and TRBJ2-5; weak D call: TRBD2 (6 bases). With 6 bases removed from V and 3 bases from J, the gap between germline ends came to 11 bases. The CDR3 spans 13 residues. Per germline, CDR1 SNHLY and CDR2 FYNNEI. The CDR3 DNA reads as TGTGCCAGCAGGCCAGCGGGTGAAGAGACCCAGTACTTC. It codes for CASRPAGEETQYF.

A few counts support this clonotype. In DNA form, the CDR3 reads TGCGCCAGCAGCCAAGTTCGAGGGACGCCTATCTTACATTTT. As protein: CASSQVRGTPILHF. This chain connects TRBV4-1 to TRBJ1-5; D may be TRBD1 (5 bases). From germline, CDR1 is MGHRA and CDR2 YSYEKL. The CDR3 is made up of 14 amino acids. Trimming stripped 1 base from V and 16 bases from J, with 20 bases between.

The rearrangement uses TRBV12-3 or TRBV12-4 and TRBJ2-3; TRBD1 agrees at 7 bases. Trimming took 7 bases from V and 6 from J; bases not matched to a gene: 10. This CDR3 comprises 14 residues. The CDR3 here is CASTSKGGGDTQYF. For the CDR3, the DNA is TGTGCCAGCACCTCGAAAGGGGGCGGGGATACGCAGTATTTT.

This clonotype has a handful of counts. V gene TRBV12-3 or TRBV12-4 combines with J gene TRBJ2-1, with 8 positions matching TRBD2. Trimming took 6 bases from V and 0 from J; bases not matched to a gene: 4. The CDR3 length is 15 residues. CDR3 in amino acids: CASRIAGSSYNEQFF. CDR3 in DNA: TGTGCCAGCAGGATAGCGGGAAGCTCCTACAATGAGCAGTTCTTC.

The genes are TRBV7-3 and TRBJ2-6; D is possibly TRBD2 (5 bases). Germline V gives CDR1 SGHTA, CDR2 FQGTGA. The CDR3 is 16 amino acids. Trimming removed 2 bases at V and 0 bases at J, with 8 bases between. CDR3 protein: CASSLLASSGANVLTF. DNA for the CDR3: TGTGCCAGCAGCTTATTAGCGAGCTCTGGGGCCAACGTCCTGACTTTC.

The chain employs TRBV7-3 and TRBJ2-3; 7 bases map to TRBD2. Germline CDR1 reads SGHTA; CDR2 reads FQGTGA. The CDR3 is 16 residues long. V lost 5 bases and J lost 1; bases outside the gene matches: 9. CDR3 in DNA: TGTGCCAGCAGCCCGGGCGGGAGTTGGGGCACAGATACGCAGTATTTT. This codes for CASSPGGSWGTDTQYF. The whole variable domain, filled in from reference TRBV7-3 and TRBJ2-3, reads GAGVSQTPSNKVTEKGKYVELRCDPISGHTALYWYRQSLGQGPEFLIYFQGTGAADDSGLPNDRFFAVRPEGSVSTLKIQRTERGDSAVYLCASSPGGSWGTDTQYFGPGTRLTVL.

The chain uses TRBV7-6 and TRBJ1-4; tentative D call: TRBD1 (6 bases). V dropped 4 bases and J dropped 8 bases, with 17 bases sitting between them. Germline assignment: CDR1 SGHVS and CDR2 FNYEAQ. The CDR3 totals 15 residues. The CDR3 region has the DNA TGTGCCAGCAGCTCCCAACAGGGTTGGCGCGAAAAACTGTTTTTT. Protein product: CASSSQQGWREKLFF.

In its sample, this clonotype was seen a few times. The chain carries TRBV10-3 and TRBJ1-2; D is perhaps TRBD1 (5 bases). Trimming shortened V by 2 bases and J by 6 bases, and 16 bases separated the two germline ends. Germline loops: CDR1 ENHRY, CDR2 SYGVKD. This CDR3 is built from 15 residues. The CDR3 spells CAISENGRGADGYTF. The DNA for the CDR3 is TGTGCCATCAGTGAGAACGGCAGAGGGGCCGATGGCTACACCTTC.

Turning to this clonotype: A much larger clone lies one base from this, so it may be a read error. This rearrangement joins TRBV11-1 to TRBJ2-7, with TRBD1 identical over 7 bases. The trim removed 6 bases at V and 5 bases at J, leaving 7 bases unmatched. The V gene's germline CDR1 is SGHAT and CDR2 FQDESV (reference sequence). There are 13 residues in the CDR3. For the CDR3, the DNA is TGTGCCAGCAGACTCGACAGGGTCCACGAGCAGTACTTC. This sequence encodes CASRLDRVHEQYF. The variable domain in full, with the rest retrieved from reference TRBV11-1 and TRBJ2-7, is EAEVAQSPRYKITEKSQAVAFWCDPISGHATLYWYRQILGQGPELLVQFQDESVVDDSQLPKDRFSAERLKGVDSTLKIQPAELGDSAMYLCASRLDRVHEQYFGPGTRLTVT.